These 21 T cell receptor beta chains came from one sample sequenced in a study of cytomegalovirus exposure and HLA in healthy donors. The PCR ran on 60 Vbeta and 13 Jbeta primers. Sequencing used immunoSEQ multiplex PCR; TCRdb keeps in-frame clones, though not all of them. The data contain 100,000 or so clones, around 84% of them singletons. The sample taken for sequencing was PBMCs. The receptor source for this set is a woman younger than 35 in good health and CMV-seronegative.

The gene calls are TRBV6-1 and TRBJ2-2; 8 bases line up with TRBD1. The length of the CDR3 is 15 residues. V was pared by 4 bases and J by 1 base, with 2 bases of the junction left unmatched. The germline V gene has CDR1 MNHNS and CDR2 SASEGT. The CDR3 reads CASSGGTGNTGELFF. The DNA of the CDR3 is TGTGCCAGCAGTGGCGGGACAGGGAACACCGGGGAGCTGTTTTTT.

The rearrangement uses TRBV5-3 and TRBJ2-1; TRBD2 is a possible D gene (6 bases). TRBV5-3 is sorted into the ORF group, with uncertain function. V lost 0 bases and J lost 5, with 12 bases in between. The CDR3 length is 15 residues. The CDR3 region is CARSLDWTKNNEQFF. The CDR3 DNA is TGTGCCAGAAGCTTGGACTGGACTAAGAACAATGAGCAGTTCTTC.

V is TRBV20-1 and J is TRBJ1-5; no clear D gene. The CDR3 runs 11 residues. Germline CDR1 and CDR2: DFQATT and SNEGSKA (reference sequence). V lost 5 bases, J lost 5 bases, and 7 bases lay in between. The CDR3 sequence is CSALSDQPQHF. In DNA, the CDR3 is TGCAGTGCTCTAAGTGATCAGCCCCAGCATTTT.

This clone appeared once. The chain has TRBV30 and TRBJ2-7; D is ambiguous. Germline V lookup: CDR1 GTSNPN, CDR2 SVGIG (reference sequence). The CDR3 spans 12 residues. Trimming took off 0 bases at V and 4 bases at J, with 7 bases between the two ends. In DNA form, the CDR3 reads TGTGCCTGGAGTGTAACCAGATACGAGCAGTACTTC. Translation gives CAWSVTRYEQYF.

The J gene is TRBJ1-3, the V gene TRBV28; no clear D gene. Trimming removed 4 bases from V and 3 bases from J, with 16 bases in between. Germline V gene sequence: CDR1 MDHEN, CDR2 SYDVKM. The CDR3 is 16 residues long. CDR3 amino acids: CASSSLARAGGNTIYF. The CDR3 nucleotides are TGTGCCAGCAGTTCGTTGGCCCGGGCGGGTGGAAACACCATATATTTT. The whole variable domain, filled in from reference TRBV28 and TRBJ1-3, reads DVKVTQSSRYLVKRTGEKVFLECVQDMDHENMFWYRQDPGLGLRLIYFSYDVKMKEKGDIPEGYSVSREKKERFSLILESASTNQTSMYLCASSSLARAGGNTIYFGEGSWLTVV.

This chain joins TRBV19 and TRBJ2-1, with 7 bases that match TRBD1. The CDR3 extends over 16 amino acids. CDR1 and CDR2 from the germline V gene are LNHDA and SQIVND (reference sequence). V gave up 2 bases and J gave up 2 bases; unmatched junction bases: 6. The CDR3 sequence is CASSIHQGTAYNEQFF. CDR3 DNA: TGTGCCAGTAGTATACACCAGGGGACAGCCTACAATGAGCAGTTCTTC.

The chain combines TRBV7-2 with TRBJ2-7; TRBD2 might be the D (7 bases). Per germline, CDR1 SGHTA and CDR2 FQGNSA. CDR3 length equals 13 residues. V lost 6 bases and J 4 bases, leaving 13 bases between the germline ends. Written as DNA, the CDR3 is TGTGCCAGCAGGTGGGGGGGCCGATACGAGCAGTACTTC. The encoded protein is CASRWGGRYEQYF.

The CDR3 DNA reads TGTGCCAGCAGCCGTGGGACAGGGTATTCACCCCTCCACTTT. Amino acids: CASSRGTGYSPLHF. The chain joins TRBV28 to TRBJ1-6, with 9 bases lining up with TRBD1. CDR1 is MDHEN and CDR2 is SYDVKM in the germline V gene. The CDR3 runs 14 residues. The V segment lost 6 bases and the J segment 8 bases; nucleotides outside the gene matches: 5.

The rearrangement links TRBV7-2 to TRBJ2-1; the match to TRBD2 covers 10 bases. CDR1 and CDR2 (germline): SGHTA, FQGNSA. Trimming removed 5 bases from V and 6 bases from J; junction bases left unmatched: 7. The CDR3 runs 15 residues. The CDR3 reads CASSVGLAESNEQFF. DNA of the CDR3: TGTGCCAGCAGCGTAGGACTAGCGGAAAGCAATGAGCAGTTCTTC.

The J gene is TRBJ2-1, the V gene TRBV14, with 7 bases matching TRBD1. This CDR3 has 18 amino acids. V gave up 0 bases and J gave up 0 bases; unmatched junction bases: 8. CDR1 is SGHDN, CDR2 FVKESK, per germline. CDR3 sequence: CASSQDLSRDSSYNEQFF. In DNA, the CDR3 is TGTGCCAGCAGCCAAGATCTAAGTAGGGACAGCTCCTACAATGAGCAGTTCTTC.

The V and J genes are TRBV12-2 and TRBJ2-4; the table's D call, TRBD1, has no DNA check behind it. TRBV12-2 is noted as a pseudogene. The CDR3 totals 18 residues. DNA of the CDR3: TGTGCAAGTCGCCCCACCCCTTACTACAGGGGCCGTAAAAACATTCAGTACTTC. Its protein product is CASRPTPYYRGRKNIQYF.

This rearrangement joins TRBV25-1 to TRBJ2-3, with TRBD2 as a possible D gene (5 bases). The germline gives CDR1 MGHDK, CDR2 SYGVNS. V shed 3 bases and J shed 0 bases, with 10 bases lying between them. CDR3 length: 15 residues. Here the CDR3 reads CASSETGVSTDTQYF. CDR3 DNA sequence: TGTGCCAGCAGTGAGACCGGGGTTAGCACAGATACGCAGTATTTT.

The rearrangement uses TRBV27 and TRBJ1-1; no definite D call. V was shortened by 5 bases and J by 2 bases, with 18 bases between the two germline ends. This CDR3 contains 16 residues. Germline assignment: CDR1 MNHEY and CDR2 SMNVEV (reference sequence). The CDR3 region is CASSLRPTVGNTEAFF. The CDR3 region has the DNA TGTGCCAGCAGTCTCCGACCCACAGTAGGTAACACTGAAGCTTTCTTT.

The V call is TRBV5-1, the J call TRBJ1-2; 8 nucleotides line up with TRBD1. The germline V gene has CDR1 SGHRS and CDR2 YFSETQ. This CDR3 contains 13 residues. The J segment lost 4 bases and the V segment lost 3 bases, leaving 2 bases of the junction unmatched. The CDR3, as DNA: TGCGCCAGCAGCTCGGGACAGGTCTATGGCTACACCTTC. Translating it yields CASSSGQVYGYTF. Combining the CDR3 with reference TRBV5-1 and TRBJ1-2 gives the whole variable domain KAGVTQTPRYLIKTRGQQVTLSCSPISGHRSVSWYQQTPGQGLQFLFEYFSETQRNKGNFPGRFSGRQFSNSRSEMNVSTLELGDSALYLCASSSGQVYGYTFGSGTRLTVV.

The chain employs TRBV30 and TRBJ2-7, with 10 bases matching TRBD2. CDR3 size: 11 residues. V shed 4 bases, J shed 6 bases, and the junction held 0 bases outside the gene matches. The germline V gene has CDR1 GTSNPN and CDR2 SVGIG (reference sequence). Here the CDR3 reads CAWTSGGEQYF. CDR3 nucleotides: TGTGCCTGGACTAGCGGGGGCGAGCAGTACTTC.

CDR3 protein: CATSSRGELETQYF. The DNA of the CDR3 is TGTGCCACCAGCAGTCGTGGGGAGCTGGAGACCCAGTACTTC. The genes are TRBV15 and TRBJ2-5; D may be TRBD2 (5 bases). The germline V gene has CDR1 LNHNV and CDR2 YYDKDF (reference sequence). V shed 3 bases and J shed 5 bases, with 13 bases lying between them. CDR3 length equals 14 residues.

The rearrangement joins TRBV5-6 to TRBJ1-4; possible D gene TRBD1, 5 bases. V dropped 3 bases and J dropped 0 bases, with 9 bases sitting between them. Germline CDR1 and CDR2: SGHDT and YYEEEE. The CDR3 is made up of 15 amino acids. CDR3 bases: TGTGCCAGCAGCTATCTAGGGGCAACTAATGAAAAACTGTTTTTT. Amino acids: CASSYLGATNEKLFF.

The rearrangement links TRBV28 to TRBJ2-1, with D maybe TRBD2 (6 bases). The CDR3 has 15 amino acids. Germline V gene lookup returns CDR1 MDHEN and CDR2 SYDVKM. V lost 5 bases, J lost 12 bases, and 23 bases lay in between. DNA for the CDR3: TGTGCCAGCAGTCCTCCCTCCGGGGCCCGGCGGGGGCAGTTCTTC. It encodes CASSPPSGARRGQFF.

This chain joins TRBV4-3 and TRBJ2-5; a weak D match, TRBD2 (6 bases). CDR3 size: 16 residues. V shed 1 base and J shed 3 bases, with 15 bases lying between them. In germline, CDR1 is LGHNA, CDR2 YSLEER. The CDR3 sequence: CASSQVLAGKKETQYF. CDR3 coding DNA: TGCGCCAGCAGCCAAGTTTTGGCGGGGAAAAAAGAGACCCAGTACTTC.

DNA for the CDR3: TGTGCCAGTAGTACCCTAGCGGGAGGGCGCAATGAGCAGTTCTTC. It is translated as CASSTLAGGRNEQFF. V is TRBV19 and J is TRBJ2-1; 12 nucleotides align to TRBD2. The V gene's germline CDR1 is LNHDA and CDR2 SQIVND (reference sequence). V was clipped by 4 bases and J by 6 bases; unmatched bases: 4. This CDR3 comprises 15 residues.

This chain links TRBV7-6 with TRBJ1-3, with 8 positions matching TRBD1. This CDR3 contains 14 residues. V lost 5 bases and J lost 7; bases outside the gene matches: 7. Looked up from germline, CDR1 is SGHVS and CDR2 is FNYEAQ. The CDR3 protein is CASSRRQGSNTIYF. The CDR3 DNA is TGTGCCAGCAGCCGCCGACAGGGGTCCAACACCATATATTTT.